This T cell receptor (beta chain) is from a study of T cell responses to AZD1222 COVID-19 vaccine. Study results and limitations: Baseline seropositivity characterized only a handful of AZD1222 recipients.

Germline V gives CDR1 SGHNT, CDR2 YYREEE (reference sequence). V was cut by 2 bases and J by 4 bases, with 7 bases left in between. The CDR3 spans 13 residues. The table came from immunoSEQ multiplex PCR; TCRdb's copy has only in-frame clones and leaves some out. The sample has around 94,000 clones, about 85% seen once; the top ten hold 5%. As for this clone: Its antigen remains unidentified.

Here the sequenced sample was peripheral blood, taken on day 0 of AZD1222 vaccination. The chain is built from TRBV5-4 and TRBJ2-1, with unresolved D. This clonotype originated in an adult in good health. As DNA, the CDR3 is TGTGCCAGCAGCTTATGGAATTACAATGAGCAGTTCTTC. Its translation is CASSLWNYNEQFF.